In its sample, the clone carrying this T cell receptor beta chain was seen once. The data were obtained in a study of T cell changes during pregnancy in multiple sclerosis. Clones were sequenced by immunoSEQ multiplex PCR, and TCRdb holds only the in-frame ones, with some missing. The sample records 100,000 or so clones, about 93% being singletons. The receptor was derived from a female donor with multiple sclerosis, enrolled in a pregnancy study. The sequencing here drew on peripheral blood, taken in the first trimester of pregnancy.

The CDR3 sequence: CASSLGRDNQPQHF. The DNA for the CDR3 is TGTGCCAGCAGCTTAGGGAGGGACAATCAGCCCCAGCATTTT. The rearrangement uses TRBV7-9 and TRBJ1-5; D unclear. This CDR3 is 14 amino acids long. The germline gives CDR1 SEHNR, CDR2 FQNEAQ (reference sequence). Deletions cut 1 base from V and 3 bases from J, with 7 bases between.